Following are 3 T cell receptor beta chains from one sample sequenced in a study of T cells after yellow fever vaccination. TCRdb re-analysed the 5' RACE reads in MiXCR, keeping a single row per CDR3 protein. The top ten clones hold around 16% of a sample with 450,000 to 600,000 distinct CDR3 sequences, around 16% of them seen once. Sample: PBMCs, taken 5 days after the first yellow fever vaccination. The source of these receptors is a man aged 18 to 29 who received the YFV17D yellow fever vaccine.

The sample holds a few counts of this clonotype. The chain uses TRBV5-4 and TRBJ2-3, with 9 nucleotides matching TRBD1. The V and J ends lost 4 bases and 2 bases, in that order; junction bases with no gene match: 5. CDR3 length: 15 amino acids. The germline V gene has CDR1 SGHNT and CDR2 YYREEE (reference sequence). CDR3 sequence: CASSPGTGTTDTQYF. The CDR3 coding sequence is TGTGCCAGCAGCCCGGGGACAGGGACCACAGATACGCAGTATTTT. The variable domain in full, with the rest retrieved from reference TRBV5-4 and TRBJ2-3, is ETGVTQSPTHLIKTRGQQVTLRCSSQSGHNTVSWYQQALGQGPQFIFQYYREEENGRGNFPPRFSGLQFPNYSSELNVNALELDDSALYLCASSPGTGTTDTQYFGPGTRLTVL.

This clonotype appeared a few times. The chain couples TRBV11-1 to TRBJ1-1; D gene unclear. Trimming shortened V by 1 base and J by 4 bases, and 13 bases separated the two germline ends. Germline V CDR1 and CDR2: SGHAT, FQDESV (reference sequence). This CDR3 comprises 15 residues. In nucleotides, the CDR3 is TGTGCCAGCAGCTTAGGAAACCCGTGGGGCACTGAAGCTTTCTTT. Amino acids: CASSLGNPWGTEAFF.

The chain joins TRBV15 to TRBJ2-5; TRBD1 might be the D (6 bases). This CDR3 is 16 amino acids long. Trimming removed 0 bases at V and 5 bases at J, with 16 bases between. CDR1 LNHNV and CDR2 YYDKDF come from the germline V gene (reference sequence). The CDR3, as DNA: TGTGCCACCAGCAGAGAGATCGGCAGGGGCGAGGAGACCCAGTACTTC. Amino acids: CATSREIGRGEETQYF.